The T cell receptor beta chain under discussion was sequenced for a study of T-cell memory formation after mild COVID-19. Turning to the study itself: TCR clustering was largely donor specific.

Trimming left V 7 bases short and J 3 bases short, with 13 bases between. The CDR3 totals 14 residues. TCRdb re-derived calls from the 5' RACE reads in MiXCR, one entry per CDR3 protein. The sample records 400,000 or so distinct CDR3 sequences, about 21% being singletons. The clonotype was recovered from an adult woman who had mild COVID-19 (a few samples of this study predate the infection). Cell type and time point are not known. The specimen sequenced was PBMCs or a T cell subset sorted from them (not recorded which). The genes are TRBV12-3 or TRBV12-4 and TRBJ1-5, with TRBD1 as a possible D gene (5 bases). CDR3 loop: CASTALGANQPQHF. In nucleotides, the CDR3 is TGTGCCAGCACCGCCCTAGGGGCCAATCAGCCCCAGCATTTT.